Following are 17 T cell receptor beta chains from one sample sequenced in a study of OX40 agonist ivuxolimab in advanced cancers. The method was immunoSEQ multiplex PCR; TCRdb's version includes in-frame clones alone and lacks a portion of them. The repertoire includes around 150,000 clones, 90% to 95% of them detected once, and about 0.31% sits in the top ten. Sequenced material: CD4+ or CD8+ T cells sorted from blood, taken in a trial of the OX40 agonist ivuxolimab. These TCRs come from an adult with an advanced solid tumor such as melanoma, head and neck, liver or kidney cancer.

This rearrangement joins TRBV11-2 to TRBJ1-6; maybe TRBD1 (5 bases). Germline loops: CDR1 SGHAT, CDR2 FQNNGV. The CDR3 loop spans 15 amino acids. Trimming pared 5 bases from V and 7 bases from J, leaving 15 bases between. In DNA form, the CDR3 reads TGTGCCAGCAGCCCCACCAGGGTACGGAATTCACCCCTCCACTTT. This translates into CASSPTRVRNSPLHF.

The chain joins TRBV9 to TRBJ2-7, with D perhaps assigned TRBD1 or TRBD2 (5 bases each). Germline values: CDR1 SGDLS, CDR2 YYNGEE. V lost 3 bases and J 2 bases, leaving 18 bases between the germline ends. The CDR3 extends over 16 amino acids. The CDR3 spells CASSAGTGTVTYEQYF. CDR3 sequence (DNA): TGTGCCAGCAGCGCCGGGACCGGGACGGTGACCTACGAGCAGTACTTC.

This chain's CDR3 is CATSSPVMAPYYYGYTF. CDR3 in DNA: TGTGCCACCAGCAGCCCAGTCATGGCCCCGTACTACTATGGCTACACCTTC. This chain joins TRBV15 and TRBJ1-2, with D hard to call. V was pared by 3 bases and J by 3 bases, with 20 bases between. Germline CDR1 is LNHNV and CDR2 is YYDKDF (reference sequence). The CDR3 is made up of 17 amino acids.

The chain couples TRBV7-2 to TRBJ1-5, with unresolved D. The V gene's germline CDR1 is SGHTA and CDR2 FQGNSA. V was clipped by 5 bases and J by 5 bases, with 10 bases between them. There are 13 residues in the CDR3. For the CDR3, the DNA is TGTGCCAGCAGCCCTAGCAATGATCAGCCCCAGCATTTT. This encodes CASSPSNDQPQHF.

The V gene is TRBV7-2, the J gene TRBJ1-2; D is possibly TRBD1 (6 bases). This CDR3 region has 17 residues. The germline V gene has CDR1 SGHTA and CDR2 FQGNSA. The V gene lost 1 base and the J gene lost 4 bases, with 19 bases spanning the gap. CDR3 sequence: CASSLEQGSPGSYGYTF. In DNA, the CDR3 is TGTGCCAGCAGCTTAGAACAGGGATCTCCCGGTAGCTATGGCTACACCTTC.

As DNA, the CDR3 is TGTGCCAGCAGTCCCTACAGGGCCTCCTACAATGAGCAGTTCTTC. Its translation is CASSPYRASYNEQFF. The chain recombines TRBV27 with TRBJ2-1; perhaps TRBD1 as D (6 bases). V was trimmed by 5 bases and J by 0 bases, leaving 11 bases between them. The CDR3 spans 15 residues. Germline CDR1 is MNHEY and CDR2 is SMNVEV (reference sequence).

This chain links TRBV4-1 with TRBJ1-2; 9 bases are shared with TRBD1. The CDR3 length is 15 residues. After removal of 4 bases from V and 4 bases from J, the junction contained 7 bases not matched to a gene. In germline, CDR1 is MGHRA, CDR2 YSYEKL. CDR3 nucleotide sequence: TGCGCCAGCAGCCGAGGACAGGGGACGAGCTATGGCTACACCTTC. It yields the protein CASSRGQGTSYGYTF.

The rearrangement links TRBV28 to TRBJ2-2; unclear D gene. The CDR3 is 13 amino acids. Germline CDR1 is MDHEN and CDR2 is SYDVKM. Trimming left V 6 bases short and J 1 base short, with 6 bases between. The DNA for the CDR3 is TGTGCCAGCAGAGGACGGAACACCGGGGAGCTGTTTTTT. It translates to CASRGRNTGELFF.

The sample holds one count of this clone. This chain joins TRBV4-3 and TRBJ1-5, with TRBD1 matching over 7 bases. CDR1 is LGHNA, CDR2 YSLEER, per germline. The CDR3 is 14 residues long. The trim removed 1 base at V and 4 bases at J, leaving 1 base unmatched. The CDR3 sequence: CASSQGDRNQPQHF. CDR3 nucleotide sequence: TGCGCCAGCAGCCAAGGGGACAGAAATCAGCCCCAGCATTTT.

The chain carries TRBV7-6 and TRBJ2-3, with 7 bases that match TRBD2. J gave up 5 bases and V 5 bases, and 16 bases lay outside the gene matches. The germline V gene has CDR1 SGHVS and CDR2 FNYEAQ. This CDR3 spans 17 amino acids. In DNA, the CDR3 is TGTGCCAGCAGCCGTCCCACTAGCGCCCCGACCGGAGATACGCAGTATTTT. Its protein is CASSRPTSAPTGDTQYF. Looking up the rest from reference TRBV7-6 and TRBJ2-3 gives the full variable domain: GAGVSQSPRYKVTKRGQDVALRCDPISGHVSLYWYRQALGQGPEFLTYFNYEAQQDKSGLPNDRFSAERPEGSISTLTIQRTEQRDSAMYRCASSRPTSAPTGDTQYFGPGTRLTVL.

This sequence joins TRBV7-2 and TRBJ2-3; no reliable D call. Deletions cut 0 bases from V and 6 bases from J, with 7 bases between. Germline CDR1 is SGHTA and CDR2 is FQGNSA. The CDR3 is 13 amino acids. Here the CDR3 reads CASSLALTDTQYF. The CDR3 bases are TGTGCCAGCAGCTTAGCATTAACGGATACGCAGTATTTT.

The chain carries TRBV11-2 and TRBJ1-2; the match to TRBD1 covers 7 bases. Looked up from germline, CDR1 is SGHAT and CDR2 is FQNNGV. With V trimmed by 1 base and J by 1 base, 9 bases remained unmatched. This CDR3 region has 17 residues. CDR3 in DNA: TGTGCCAGCAGCTTAGGGGACAGCGGGCACTATAACTATGGCTACACCTTC. It yields the protein CASSLGDSGHYNYGYTF.

Written as DNA, the CDR3 is TGTGCCAGCGCTATAGCGGGGGGGTACAGGGAGCAGTTCTTC. Translating it yields CASAIAGGYREQFF. The rearrangement joins TRBV6-1 to TRBJ2-1; 11 nucleotides line up with TRBD2. Unmatched junction bases numbered 10, after V lost 8 bases and J lost 10 bases. In germline, CDR1 is MNHNS, CDR2 SASEGT. This CDR3 has 14 amino acids.

This clone was seen only a few times. The chain is built from TRBV19 and TRBJ1-2; possibly TRBD1 for D (6 bases). The CDR3 is 12 amino acids. The ends were cut back, 5 bases at V and 5 bases at J, with 9 bases in the middle. CDR1 and CDR2 (germline): LNHDA, SQIVND (reference sequence). CDR3 coding DNA: TGTGCCAGTAGTTCGCAGGGGTATGGCTACACCTTC. Its protein product is CASSSQGYGYTF.

This clone was counted a single time. CDR3 in DNA: TGTGCCAGCAGCCACAGGGGAGCGGCTAACGAGCAGTACTTC. Translated: CASSHRGAANEQYF. V gene TRBV27 combines with J gene TRBJ2-7, with 7 bases lining up with TRBD1. V was pared by 6 bases and J by 5 bases, with 10 bases of the junction left unmatched. The CDR3 covers 14 residues. CDR1 and CDR2 from the germline V gene are MNHEY and SMNVEV (reference sequence).

The chain has TRBV7-9 and TRBJ1-5, with D possibly TRBD1 on 5 matching bases. This CDR3 is built from 14 residues. The V end lost 4 bases, the J end lost 4 bases, and 11 bases lay between the germline ends. Germline CDR1 is SEHNR and CDR2 is FQNEAQ (reference sequence). The CDR3 region is CASSSRDGNQPQHF. The DNA for the CDR3 is TGTGCCAGCAGCTCCCGGGACGGAAATCAGCCCCAGCATTTT.

The genes are TRBV19 and TRBJ1-1; the match to TRBD1 covers 7 bases. The CDR3 loop spans 16 amino acids. Trimming removed 7 bases from V and 7 bases from J; junction bases left unmatched: 18. Germline lookup yields CDR1 LNHDA and CDR2 SQIVND (reference sequence). CDR3 residues: CASTDSLHKGTDEAFF. CDR3 DNA: TGTGCCAGTACCGACTCTCTTCACAAGGGGACAGATGAAGCTTTCTTT.